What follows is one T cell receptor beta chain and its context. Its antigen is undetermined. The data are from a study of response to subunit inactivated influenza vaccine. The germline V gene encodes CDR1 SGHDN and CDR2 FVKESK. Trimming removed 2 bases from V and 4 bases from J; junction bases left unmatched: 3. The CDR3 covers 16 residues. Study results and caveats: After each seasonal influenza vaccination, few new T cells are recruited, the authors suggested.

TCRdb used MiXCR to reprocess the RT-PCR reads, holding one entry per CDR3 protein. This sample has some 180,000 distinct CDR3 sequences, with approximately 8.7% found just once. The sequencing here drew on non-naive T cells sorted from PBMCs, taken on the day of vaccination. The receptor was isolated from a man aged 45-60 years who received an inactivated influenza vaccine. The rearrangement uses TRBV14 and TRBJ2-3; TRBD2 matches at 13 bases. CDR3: CASSQLGLAGADTQYF. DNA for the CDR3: TGTGCCAGCAGCCAACTCGGACTAGCGGGAGCAGATACGCAGTATTTT.